The TCR beta chain under discussion was sequenced for a study of blood T cell repertoires in COVID-19. The table came from immunoSEQ multiplex PCR; TCRdb's copy has only in-frame clones and leaves some out. The sample includes some 150,000 clones, approximately 83% of them seen just once. Trimming left V 3 bases short and J 12 bases short, with 17 bases between. This CDR3 region has 12 residues. Germline values: CDR1 DFQATT, CDR2 SNEGSKA (reference sequence). Sequenced: peripheral blood. The source of this sequence is a woman in her sixties with acute or convalescent COVID-19. The chain employs TRBV20-1 and TRBJ1-2, with a tentative D call TRBD1 (6 bases). In DNA, the CDR3 is TGCAGTGCTAGTCACACCAGGGGTAGCGACACCTTC. Residues: CSASHTRGSDTF.